These 24 T cell receptor beta chains originate from one sample sequenced in a study of a mutant IDH1 vaccine in newly diagnosed glioma. Using immunoSEQ multiplex PCR, the repertoire was profiled, and TCRdb retains in-frame clones only, with some absent. The sample consists of almost 25,000 clones, 82% of them appearing once. Sample time point: week 47, end of study. Each dose of the vaccine consisted of 300 ug of mutant IDH1 20-mer peptide, with topical imiquimod. The antigens for these receptors are not known. This material consisted of PBMCs, taken from a glioma patient whose treatment included an IDH1 peptide vaccine. These receptors came from a middle-aged man with glioma. Some clones in this sample may be carry-over from other donors' samples.

This clone was seen a few times. This CDR3 reads CASRETGQDYGYTF. The CDR3 nucleotides read TGTGCCAGTAGGGAGACGGGACAGGACTATGGCTACACCTTC. This chain joins TRBV19 and TRBJ1-2, with 8 bases lining up with TRBD1. After removal of 6 bases from V and 3 bases from J, the junction contained 6 bases not matched to a gene. In germline, CDR1 is LNHDA, CDR2 SQIVND (reference sequence). CDR3 length equals 14 residues.

This sequence joins TRBV6-5 and TRBJ1-2, with a tentative D call TRBD1 (5 bases). CDR3 length equals 14 residues. Germline lookup yields CDR1 MNHEY and CDR2 SVGAGI. Trimming took 6 bases from V and 6 from J, leaving 17 bases between them. The CDR3 DNA reads TGTGCCAGCAGGGGGATGGGACTCCAGAATGGCTACACCTTC. This codes for CASRGMGLQNGYTF.

The sample holds one count of this clone. The chain employs TRBV15 and TRBJ1-5; no reliable D call. V was clipped by 1 base and J by 4 bases, with 5 bases between them. This CDR3 contains 13 residues. The germline gives CDR1 LNHNV, CDR2 YYDKDF (reference sequence). The DNA for the CDR3 is TGTGCCACCAGCAGAGGCAGGAATCAGCCCCAGCATTTT. Translation: CATSRGRNQPQHF.

The chain combines TRBV18 with TRBJ2-2; TRBD1 or TRBD2 may be the D gene (5 bases each). V was trimmed by 1 base and J by 4 bases, leaving 10 bases between them. The germline V gene has CDR1 KGHSH and CDR2 LQKENI. This CDR3 has 15 residues. CDR3 in DNA: TGTGCCAGCTCACCACGGGACGATACCACCGGGGAGCTGTTTTTT. It translates to CASSPRDDTTGELFF.

The V gene is TRBV10-3, the J gene TRBJ1-2; D gene unclear. Trimming shortened V by 3 bases and J by 4 bases, and 15 bases separated the two germline ends. The germline gives CDR1 ENHRY, CDR2 SYGVKD. This CDR3 comprises 15 residues. The CDR3: CAISDHAMHLYGYTF. DNA for the CDR3: TGTGCCATCAGTGATCATGCGATGCATCTCTATGGCTACACCTTC.

The count of this clone is one. The gene calls are TRBV30 and TRBJ2-3; D is unclear. CDR3 length equals 12 residues. CDR1 GTSNPN and CDR2 SVGIG come from the germline V gene (reference sequence). Trimming left V 3 bases short and J 2 bases short, with 6 bases between. CDR3 sequence reads: CAWSGSTDTQYF. Here the CDR3 DNA reads TGTGCCTGGAGCGGGTCCACAGATACGCAGTATTTT.

The chain employs TRBV11-2 and TRBJ2-2; possibly TRBD1 or TRBD2 for D (5 bases each). The germline V gene has CDR1 SGHAT and CDR2 FQNNGV. The CDR3 has 15 amino acids. Trimming pared 5 bases from V and 2 bases from J, leaving 12 bases between. The CDR3 is CASSPTGANTGELFF. The CDR3 DNA is TGTGCCAGCAGCCCGACCGGGGCTAACACCGGGGAGCTGTTTTTT.

The chain is built from TRBV7-9 and TRBJ1-1; no definite D call. The V gene lost 4 bases and the J gene lost 2 bases, with 14 bases spanning the gap. The CDR3 runs to 15 residues. Per germline, CDR1 SEHNR and CDR2 FQNEAQ (reference sequence). The CDR3 coding sequence is TGTGCCAGCAGCTCTGACGGTGAGGTAAACACTGAAGCTTTCTTT. Translation gives CASSSDGEVNTEAFF.

The chain is built from TRBV2 and TRBJ1-5; D is possibly TRBD1 (5 bases). The CDR3 covers 15 residues. The ends were cut back, 6 bases at V and 7 bases at J, with 19 bases in the middle. Germline V gene data show CDR1 as SNHLY and CDR2 as FYNNEI. CDR3 in amino acids: CASRDRQWSGQPQHF. The CDR3 coding sequence is TGTGCCAGCAGGGATCGACAGTGGAGCGGACAGCCCCAGCATTTT.

The chain uses TRBV7-9 and TRBJ1-1; 7 bases agree with TRBD1. V trimming: 1 base; J trimming: 0 bases; junction bases outside the gene matches: 14. This CDR3 comprises 19 residues. Germline loops: CDR1 SEHNR, CDR2 FQNEAQ (reference sequence). The chain's CDR3 is CASSLGVGTGAGMNTEAFF. The CDR3 coding sequence is TGTGCCAGCAGCTTAGGGGTGGGTACAGGGGCAGGAATGAACACTGAAGCTTTCTTT. Combining the CDR3 with reference TRBV7-9 and TRBJ1-1 gives the whole variable domain DTGVSQNPRHKITKRGQNVTFRCDPISEHNRLYWYRQTLGQGPEFLTYFQNEAQLEKSRLLSDRFSAERPKGSFSTLEIQRTEQGDSAMYLCASSLGVGTGAGMNTEAFFGQGTRLTVV.

The chain has TRBV10-2 and TRBJ1-4; D might be TRBD1 (6 bases). Germline CDR1 WSHSY, CDR2 SAAADI. This CDR3 is 17 amino acids long. The V and J ends lost 6 bases and 8 bases respectively, with 25 bases between them. The CDR3 DNA is TGCGCCAGCAGCGTAGGGGGGGCCGGGAGTGCTCAAGAAAAACTGTTTTTT. This translates into CASSVGGAGSAQEKLFF.

This clone is medium-sized. The chain carries TRBV30 and TRBJ1-4, with no clear D. V was clipped by 5 bases and J by 8 bases, with 18 bases between them. The CDR3 runs to 14 residues. Germline V gene lookup returns CDR1 GTSNPN and CDR2 SVGIG (reference sequence). CDR3 bases: TGTGCCTGGGCCGTTGGGATATTAGGAGAAAAACTGTTTTTT. The encoded protein is CAWAVGILGEKLFF.

V is TRBV5-4 and J is TRBJ1-1; D is ambiguous. CDR1 and CDR2 (germline): SGHNT, YYREEE (reference sequence). This CDR3 is 15 amino acids long. V dropped 0 bases and J dropped 3 bases, with 12 bases sitting between them. The CDR3, as DNA: TGTGCCAGCAGCTTGGGGGTGACTCCACACACTGAAGCTTTCTTT. The encoded protein is CASSLGVTPHTEAFF.

This chain uses TRBV9 with TRBJ2-5, with 8 bases matching TRBD1. The CDR3 totals 15 residues. Looked up from germline, CDR1 is SGDLS and CDR2 is YYNGEE. Trimming removed 2 bases from V and 4 bases from J; junction bases left unmatched: 7. The CDR3: CASSVRTGLGETQYF. CDR3 DNA sequence: TGTGCCAGCAGCGTCCGGACAGGGCTGGGAGAGACCCAGTACTTC.

The J gene is TRBJ1-6, the V gene TRBV27; D gene uncertain. The CDR3 spans 12 residues. The V end was cut by 7 bases, the J end by 5 bases, with 6 bases between. CDR1 and CDR2 (germline): MNHEY, SMNVEV (reference sequence). The CDR3 DNA is TGTGCCAGCAAAGGGAATAATTCACCCCTCCACTTT. This sequence encodes CASKGNNSPLHF.

The chain is built from TRBV20-1 and TRBJ2-5; no firm D call. Germline V gene data show CDR1 as DFQATT and CDR2 as SNEGSKA (reference sequence). The CDR3 contains 11 residues. The V and J ends lost 8 bases and 5 bases respectively, with 12 bases between them. This CDR3 reads CSLGRMETQYF. CDR3 sequence (DNA): TGCAGTCTCGGTCGCATGGAGACCCAGTACTTC.

The chain combines TRBV4-1 with TRBJ2-3, with TRBD1 matching over 9 bases. This CDR3 comprises 17 residues. Germline V CDR1 and CDR2: MGHRA, YSYEKL. Unmatched junction bases numbered 9, after V lost 5 bases and J lost 0 bases. CDR3 protein: CASSDRDREASTDTQYF. In nucleotides, the CDR3 is TGCGCCAGCAGCGACCGGGACAGGGAGGCTAGCACAGATACGCAGTATTTT.

This chain links TRBV29-1 with TRBJ1-4; no clear D gene. This CDR3 has 14 residues. Deletions cut 6 bases from V and 9 bases from J, with 20 bases between. The germline V gene encodes CDR1 SQVTM and CDR2 ANQGSEA. CDR3 in amino acids: CSVAGSTASKKLFF. The CDR3 bases are TGCAGCGTGGCGGGCAGTACCGCATCTAAAAAACTGTTTTTT.

V and J are TRBV27 and TRBJ2-7; maybe TRBD1 (6 bases). The CDR3 spans 15 residues. Germline V lookup: CDR1 MNHEY, CDR2 SMNVEV (reference sequence). The V and J ends lost 6 bases and 3 bases respectively, with 18 bases between them. This chain's CDR3 is CASSLRGHSSYEQYF. Here the CDR3 DNA reads TGTGCCAGCAGCCTAAGGGGACATAGCAGCTACGAGCAGTACTTC.

V and J are TRBV7-2 and TRBJ1-2, with unresolved D. Germline V CDR1 and CDR2: SGHTA, FQGNSA. The CDR3 runs 15 residues. The ends were cut back, 1 base at V and 0 bases at J, with 9 bases in the middle. This CDR3 is CASSLVTLTNYGYTF. CDR3 sequence (DNA): TGTGCCAGCAGCTTAGTTACCCTTACTAACTATGGCTACACCTTC.

V and J are TRBV19 and TRBJ1-1, with D possibly TRBD1 on 5 matching bases. V was shortened by 5 bases and J by 4 bases, with 17 bases between the two germline ends. The CDR3 has 15 residues. Germline V gene lookup returns CDR1 LNHDA and CDR2 SQIVND (reference sequence). CDR3 nucleotide sequence: TGTGCCAGTAGTCTCATTGGAGGGGTCGGCACTGAAGCTTTCTTT. The encoded protein is CASSLIGGVGTEAFF. Combining the CDR3 with reference TRBV19 and TRBJ1-1 gives the whole variable domain DGGITQSPKYLFRKEGQNVTLSCEQNLNHDAMYWYRQDPGQGLRLIYYSQIVNDFQKGDIAEGYSVSREKKESFPLTVTSAQKNPTAFYLCASSLIGGVGTEAFFGQGTRLTVV.

The chain recombines TRBV10-3 with TRBJ1-2; the D gene is possibly TRBD1 (5 bases). Per the germline V gene, CDR1 is ENHRY and CDR2 is SYGVKD. V was trimmed by 4 bases and J by 4 bases, leaving 13 bases between them. This CDR3 contains 14 residues. CDR3 DNA sequence: TGTGCCATCAGTGGGGGCACAGCCACCTATGGCTACACCTTC. The encoded protein is CAISGGTATYGYTF.

This chain links TRBV6-4 with TRBJ1-4; 12 bases are shared with TRBD1. Per germline, CDR1 MRHNA and CDR2 SNTAGT. Trimming cost V 3 bases and J 6 bases; bases outside gene matches: 2. The CDR3 has 15 amino acids. This CDR3 is CASSEGTGGDEKLFF. Here the CDR3 DNA reads TGTGCCAGCAGTGAAGGGACAGGGGGCGATGAAAAACTGTTTTTT.

The rearrangement links TRBV28 to TRBJ1-5; D might be TRBD1 (5 bases). The germline V gene encodes CDR1 MDHEN and CDR2 SYDVKM. The CDR3 is 17 residues long. V lost 3 bases, J lost 0 bases, and 15 bases lay in between. CDR3 sequence (DNA): TGTGCCAGCAGTTTTCGGGGCTGGACTGATAGCAATCAGCCCCAGCATTTT. This gives the protein CASSFRGWTDSNQPQHF. The entire variable domain, with the rest obtained from reference TRBV28 and TRBJ1-5, is as follows: DVKVTQSSRYLVKRTGEKVFLECVQDMDHENMFWYRQDPGLGLRLIYFSYDVKMKEKGDIPEGYSVSREKKERFSLILESASTNQTSMYLCASSFRGWTDSNQPQHFGDGTRLSIL.